Listed here is a single T cell receptor beta chain. These data are taken from a study of blood T cell repertoires in COVID-19. As handled by the study authors: Reference gene primer amplification in the assay estimated nucleated cell counts. TCRdb's copy holds only in-frame clones and misses some; the assay was immunoSEQ multiplex PCR. V and J calls plus clone size are reproduced from that table; the DNA served to infer D and trimming. The sample has some 250,000 clones; about 83% are singletons. The V end lost 8 bases, the J end lost 2 bases, and 12 bases lay between the germline ends. The CDR3 has 14 residues. The germline V gene encodes CDR1 MNHEY and CDR2 SVGAGI.

The chain joins TRBV6-5 to TRBJ2-2, with D perhaps matching TRBD1 (6 bases). The sequence came from a man aged 40-49 years with active or convalescent COVID-19. Source material: peripheral blood. The CDR3 loop is CASAYRVNTGELFF. CDR3 DNA sequence: TGTGCCAGCGCATACAGGGTTAACACCGGGGAGCTGTTTTTT.